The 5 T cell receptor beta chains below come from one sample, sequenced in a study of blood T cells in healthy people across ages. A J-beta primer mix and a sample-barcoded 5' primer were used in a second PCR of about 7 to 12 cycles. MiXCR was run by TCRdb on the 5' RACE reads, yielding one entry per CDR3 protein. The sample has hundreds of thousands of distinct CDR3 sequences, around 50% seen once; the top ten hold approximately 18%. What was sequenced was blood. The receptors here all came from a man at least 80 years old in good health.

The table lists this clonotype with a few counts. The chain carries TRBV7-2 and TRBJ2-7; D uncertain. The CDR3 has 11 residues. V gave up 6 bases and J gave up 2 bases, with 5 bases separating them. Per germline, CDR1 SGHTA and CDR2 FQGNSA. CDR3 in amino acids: CASRSTYEQYF. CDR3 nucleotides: TGTGCCAGCAGGTCTACCTACGAGCAGTACTTC. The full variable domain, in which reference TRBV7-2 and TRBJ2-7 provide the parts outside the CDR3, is GAGVSQSPSNKVTEKGKDVELRCDPISGHTALYWYRQSLGQGLEFLIYFQGNSAPDKSGLPSDRFSAERTGGSVSTLTIQRTQQEDSAVYLCASRSTYEQYFGPGTRLTVT.

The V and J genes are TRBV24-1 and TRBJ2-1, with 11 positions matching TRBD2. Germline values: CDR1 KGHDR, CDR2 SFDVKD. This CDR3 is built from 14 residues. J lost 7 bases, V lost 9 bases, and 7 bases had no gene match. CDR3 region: CATATSGSNNEQFF. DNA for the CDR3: TGTGCCACCGCTACTAGCGGGAGTAATAATGAGCAGTTCTTC.

As DNA, the CDR3 is TGCAGTGCTAGTAAGGACAGGGATGAAAAACTGTTTTTT. Protein sequence: CSASKDRDEKLFF. The chain carries TRBV20-1 and TRBJ1-4; 8 bases map to TRBD1. The CDR3 spans 13 residues. The V gene's germline CDR1 is DFQATT and CDR2 SNEGSKA (reference sequence). J lost 6 bases, V lost 3 bases, and 3 bases had no gene match.

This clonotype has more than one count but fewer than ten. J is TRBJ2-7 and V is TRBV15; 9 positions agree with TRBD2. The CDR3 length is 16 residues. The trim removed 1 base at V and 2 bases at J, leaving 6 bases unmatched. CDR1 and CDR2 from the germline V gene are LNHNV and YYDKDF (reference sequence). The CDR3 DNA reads TGTGCCACCAGCAGAGGTCTGACTAGCGGAACCTACGAGCAGTACTTC. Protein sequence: CATSRGLTSGTYEQYF.

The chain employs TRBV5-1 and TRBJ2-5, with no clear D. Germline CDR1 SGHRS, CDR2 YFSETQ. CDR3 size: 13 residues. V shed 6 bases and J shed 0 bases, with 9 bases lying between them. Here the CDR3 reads CASIGPDQETQYF. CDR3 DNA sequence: TGCGCCAGCATCGGGCCAGACCAAGAGACCCAGTACTTC.